This T cell receptor (beta chain) comes out of a study of CD8 T cells in ankylosing spondylitis. Study results and caveats: It appeared that ankylosing spondylitis blood was characterized by a TCR beta motif of about eight highly homologous variants. Matched synovial fluid from ankylosing spondylitis patients was reported to be enriched for disease-linked clones. Reports of some motif variants in reactive arthritis synovial fluid and blood predate this one.

With molecular barcodes, quantitative 5'-RACE was used to make the TCR beta libraries. Each CDR3 protein gets one entry after TCRdb re-called the 5' RACE reads with MiXCR. The sample contains 240,000 or so distinct CDR3 sequences, around 11% of which appear only once. Regarding this clonotype: Its matching antigen is unknown.

The CDR3 extends over 15 amino acids. Germline lookup yields CDR1 SGHTA and CDR2 FQGNSA. V lost 1 base and J lost 0, with 7 bases in between. The TCR sequence derives from a male donor with ankylosing spondylitis or in good health (not recorded which). The chain combines TRBV7-2 with TRBJ2-1; D is unresolved. Sequencing was performed on blood, either unsorted or a sorted T cell fraction (not recorded which). DNA of the CDR3: TGTGCCAGCAGCTTAGACCCGAGCTCCTACAATGAGCAGTTCTTC. This codes for CASSLDPSSYNEQFF.